Described below is a single TCR beta chain sequence and its context. No antigen is known for it. Base qualities are not at hand, and no much larger clone is one base apart. The sample's treatment or condition label, in plain terms: allogeneic hematopoietic cell transplantation with graft depleted of TCRalphabeta T cells and CD19 B cells. The children who served as transplant recipients had been given grafts of TCRalphabeta/CD19-depleted allogeneic hematopoietic cells. As encoded in the germline V gene (reference sequence), CDR1 is SEHNR while CDR2 is FQNEAQ. Here V drops 3 bases and J drops 3 bases, and the junction holds 10 bases not matched to any gene. The cysteine opens and the phenylalanine closes a CDR3 of 17 amino acids. The read is trimmed to its CDR3 DNA, 51 bases read in frame from base 1. This sample was taken from a study of T-cell reconstitution after alpha-beta-depleted transplantation in children (dated by TCRdb to the mid-2010s). General notes on the study: Using TCR repertoire profiling, the study followed T-cell immune reconstitution in a quantitative way in children after TCRalphabeta/CD19-depleted allogeneic hematopoietic cell transplantation. General findings and caveats noted by the study authors: The apparently early recovery of alphabetaT-cell counts about two months after transplant reportedly depended on only several hundred rapidly expanded clones that came from non-depleted graft cells. In some patients, high TCRbeta diversity at day 60 was attributed to recipient T cells and intrathymic progenitors that had survived conditioning. Hyperexpanded clone frequencies declined over subsequent months; after one year, T-cell counts and TCRbeta diversity were mostly attributed to newly produced T cells.

The library was generated by PCR. Sequencing relied on an Illumina HiSeq 2500. Molecular barcoding was employed in the preparation of TCR libraries, with unique molecular identifiers being used to normalize TCRbeta repertoire quantification. The public sequencing data were trimmed at Q25 with fastp and processed into clonotypes with MiXCR by TCRdb, which kept only in-frame beta chains. Rows with one shared CDR3 protein collapse into an entry with the most common genes and DNA. This sample holds about 900,000 distinct CDR3 sequences; about 31% were observed only once. The top ten clonotypes cover about 28% of the sample.

Sequenced here: PBMCs, mostly from graft donor cells, sampled 360 days after TCRalphabeta/CD19-depleted stem cell transplant. Recombination linked TRBV7-9 to TRBJ2-1, and TRBD1 aligns with 8 junction nucleotides. This receptor was taken from a boy younger than two who had a stem cell transplant for SCID, so the T cells may come from the graft donor. The DNA sequence reads TGTGCCAGCAGCTTGGGCACAGACAGGGGCCTCTACAATGAGCAGTTCTTC. Its protein product is CASSLGTDRGLYNEQFF.